This is a list of T cell receptor beta chains from one sample in a study of blood T cell repertoires in COVID-19. The protocol was immunoSEQ multiplex PCR, while the TCRdb copy is restricted to in-frame clones and leaves out a portion. This sample carries 100,000 to 150,000 clones, nearly 90% of them seen once, and the ten largest clones take under 4.5%. The sequencing sample was made of peripheral blood. The receptors were gathered from a woman between 55 and 75 years old with COVID-19, enrolled during active disease. Both conserved end residues are part of each CDR3. Fields, in order: clone size, D gene, V gene, CDR3 length, J gene, CDR3 DNA, CDR3 protein. D genes are given only for firm matches. Clone size is shown for a subset of rows, as once, few, many or a class of expanded clone.

>NA|NA|TRBV3-1/TRBV3-2|12|TRBJ2-5
TGTGCCAGCAGCCAAGATCGGGAGACCCAGTACTTC
CASSQDRETQYF
>NA|NA|TRBV18|15|TRBJ1-1
TGTGCCAGCTCAGCCAGAAACAGGGAGAACACTGAAGCTTTCTTT
CASSARNRENTEAFF
>NA|TRBD1|TRBV5-8|14|TRBJ1-1
TGTGCCAGCAGCTGGGGGAGACAGGGCCAAGCGGCTTTCTTT
CASSWGRQGQAAFF
>NA|TRBD1|TRBV27|14|TRBJ2-2
TGTGCCAGCACGGGACAGGGTAACACCGGGGAGCTGTTTTTT
CASTGQGNTGELFF
>NA|TRBD1|TRBV4-1|16|TRBJ1-3
TGCGCCAGCAGCCAACCCAGGACAGGGGTAGGAAACACCATATATTTT
CASSQPRTGVGNTIYF
>NA|TRBD1|TRBV24-1|20|TRBJ2-6
TGTGCCACCAGTGACCTAATCAGGGACAGGGGGCCATCTGGGGCCAACGTCCTGACTTTC
CATSDLIRDRGPSGANVLTF
>NA|NA|TRBV19|13|TRBJ1-2
TGTGCCAGTAGTTACGGGATTCGGTATGGCTACACCTTC
CASSYGIRYGYTF
>NA|NA|TRBV5-1|15|TRBJ1-1
TGCGCCAGCAGCCGGACAGCTACCTTGAACACTGAAGCTTTCTTT
CASSRTATLNTEAFF
>NA|TRBD1|TRBV5-1|14|TRBJ2-3
TGCGCCAGCAGCGACCGACAGGGGGAAGATACGCAGTATTTT
CASSDRQGEDTQYF
>NA|TRBD1|TRBV6-6|19|TRBJ1-2
TGTGCCAGCAGTCCCTTTAAAGGACAGGGGCCAGAGTTTTCCTATGGCTACACCTTC
CASSPFKGQGPEFSYGYTF
>once|NA|TRBV30|14|TRBJ1-1
TGTGCCTGGAGTGTAGGTTCAGGGGTTACTGAAGCTTTCTTT
CAWSVGSGVTEAFF
>NA|NA|TRBV7-2|13|TRBJ1-5
TGTGCCAGCAGCTTACTCGAGAGCCAGCCCCAGCATTTT
CASSLLESQPQHF
>NA|NA|TRBV4-1|16|TRBJ1-5
TGCGCCAGCAGCCCTACAACCAGGGTTCTCAATCAGCCCCAGCATTTT
CASSPTTRVLNQPQHF
>NA|NA|TRBV27|14|TRBJ2-7
TGTGCCAGCAGTTGGAGTACGGGGGGCCACGAGCAGTACTTC
CASSWSTGGHEQYF
>NA|TRBD1|TRBV19|15|TRBJ1-6
TGTGCCAGTAGTATCTCTGGACAGGGAAAATCACCCCTCCACTTT
CASSISGQGKSPLHF
>NA|TRBD1|TRBV6-5|14|TRBJ1-6
TGTGCCAGCAATTCCGGGACAGGCAATTCACCCCTCCACTTT
CASNSGTGNSPLHF
>NA|TRBD1|TRBV5-4|16|TRBJ1-2
TGTGCCAGCAGCCTCGGGACAGGGGGCAAATACTATGGCTACACCTTC
CASSLGTGGKYYGYTF
>NA|TRBD1|TRBV11-3|14|TRBJ2-1
TGTGCCAGCAGCACAGGGGCCGAAAACAATGAGCAGTTCTTC
CASSTGAENNEQFF
>NA|NA|TRBV6-6|13|TRBJ1-5
TGTGCCAGCAGTTACTCTGGGCGACAGCCCCAGCATTTT
CASSYSGRQPQHF
>NA|NA|TRBV2|12|TRBJ1-2
TGTGCCAGCGGGAGAGGATTGAGAGGCTACACCTTC
CASGRGLRGYTF
>NA|NA|TRBV5-1|17|TRBJ1-3
TGCGCCAGCAGCTTGGAAGTCAGGGGCAACTCTGGAAACACCATATATTTT
CASSLEVRGNSGNTIYF
>NA|NA|TRBV14|15|TRBJ2-1
TGTGCCAGCAGCCAAGACGCGTGGAGAGGCAATGAGCAGTTCTTC
CASSQDAWRGNEQFF
>NA|NA|TRBV19|14|TRBJ2-3
TGTGCCAGTAGCTTCCTTATCGGTCGCGATACGCAGTATTTT
CASSFLIGRDTQYF
>NA|TRBD2|TRBV4-1|15|TRBJ2-1
TGCGCCAGCAGCCAATCAGGGACTAGAGGGGATGAGCAGTTCTTC
CASSQSGTRGDEQFF
>NA|NA|TRBV7-3|16|TRBJ1-3
TGTGCCAGCAGCTACCGGGCCCCAGGAGGGGGAAACACCATATATTTT
CASSYRAPGGGNTIYF
>NA|TRBD1|TRBV4-1|16|TRBJ1-2
TGCGCCAGCAGCCAAGGACAGGGTGGGTCTAACTATGGCTACACCTTC
CASSQGQGGSNYGYTF
>NA|NA|TRBV18|15|TRBJ2-1
TGTGCCAGCTCACCACAACAGGCGGGGTCAAATGAGCAGTTCTTC
CASSPQQAGSNEQFF
>NA|NA|TRBV5-1|14|TRBJ1-3
TGCGCCAGCAGCTTTAGTGATTCTGGAAACACCATATATTTT
CASSFSDSGNTIYF
>NA|NA|TRBV2|17|TRBJ1-3
TGTGCCAGCCGCGGTCGCCAAGGTGGCCCCTCTGGAAACACCATATATTTT
CASRGRQGGPSGNTIYF
>NA|NA|TRBV28|21|TRBJ2-4
TGTGCCAGCAGTTTAAGGGTTTCGCGGGGGCGAAAAAACCAGGCCAAAAACATTCAGTACTTC
CASSLRVSRGRKNQAKNIQYF
>once|TRBD1|TRBV5-5|16|TRBJ1-4
TGTGCCAGCAGCTTGGGGCAGGGGGTTGCTAATGAAAAACTGTTTTTT
CASSLGQGVANEKLFF
>NA|NA|TRBV12-3/TRBV12-4|12|TRBJ2-7
TGTGCCAGCAGTCCTAGCTCCTACGAGCAGTACTTC
CASSPSSYEQYF
>NA|NA|TRBV7-2|15|TRBJ2-2
TGTGCCAGCAGCCACTCCCGTCCCGACACCGGGGAGCTGTTTTTT
CASSHSRPDTGELFF
>NA|NA|TRBV27|12|TRBJ1-1
TGTGCCAGCCAGGGTGACTACACTGAAGCTTTCTTT
CASQGDYTEAFF
>once|NA|TRBV2|13|TRBJ2-3
TGTGCCAGCAGTGTTAGAGGTTCAGATACGCAGTATTTT
CASSVRGSDTQYF
>NA|NA|TRBV5-1|15|TRBJ1-6
TGCGCCAGCAGCTTGGGTAGATCCTATAATTCACCCCTCCACTTT
CASSLGRSYNSPLHF
>NA|NA|TRBV5-6|15|TRBJ2-7
TGTGCCAGCAGGACCCTGGACTTGCCGCCCTACGAGCAGTACTTC
CASRTLDLPPYEQYF